This T cell receptor beta chain was captured in a study of cytomegalovirus exposure and HLA in healthy donors. The study, taken as a whole, reports: It was only CMV serostatus that was available as immune exposure information. In a later analysis, specific HLA alleles were associated with under 20,000 TCR beta sequences at a 0.05 false discovery rate.

Healthy bone marrow donors made up the cohort. The CDR3 has 13 residues. Germline loops: CDR1 MNHEY, CDR2 SVGAGI. Trimming shortened V by 6 bases and J by 7 bases, and 13 bases separated the two germline ends. On this clone: Its antigen is still unknown.

With 60 Vbeta and 13 Jbeta primers, the PCR was carried out. Clones were read by immunoSEQ multiplex PCR, and TCRdb kept only the in-frame ones, dropping some. This table has roughly 100,000 clones, about 75% appearing once. This TCR was sampled from a middle-aged man in good health and CMV-seropositive. Sample: PBMCs. This chain connects TRBV6-5 to TRBJ1-5, with a tentative D call TRBD1 (6 bases). CDR3 sequence reads: CASRPNRVQPQHF. The CDR3 bases are TGTGCCAGCAGGCCGAACAGGGTACAGCCCCAGCATTTT.